This is a list of T cell receptor beta chains from one sample in a study of blood T cell repertoires in COVID-19. Sequencing was performed with immunoSEQ multiplex PCR; in TCRdb, only in-frame clones are kept and a portion is missing. The data contain 200,000 to 250,000 clones, roughly four fifths of them singletons. The material sequenced was peripheral blood. The origin of the receptors is a woman older than 75 with COVID-19, enrolled during active disease. Each CDR3 is given with its conserved first and last residue. The D gene is left open where the match is weak. Expanded clones get a size class; other rows say once, few or many, or leave the size out.

clone size: NA; V gene: TRBV9; J gene: TRBJ1-3; D gene: NA; CDR3 DNA: TGTGCCAGCAGCGTTGGGGCCTCTGGAAACACCATATATTTT; CDR3 protein: CASSVGASGNTIYF
clone size: NA; V gene: TRBV30; J gene: TRBJ1-4; D gene: NA; CDR3 DNA: TGTGCCTGGAGGGCCACAGGGAGCGGTGAAAAACTGTTTTTT; CDR3 protein: CAWRATGSGEKLFF
clone size: NA; V gene: TRBV7-2; J gene: TRBJ1-2; D gene: NA; CDR3 DNA: TGTGCCAGCAGCTTATCTTTCTATGGCTACACCTTC; CDR3 protein: CASSLSFYGYTF
clone size: NA; V gene: TRBV5-4; J gene: TRBJ1-4; D gene: NA; CDR3 DNA: TGTGCCAGCAGCTTGCGTGGAGGGCACGGTGAAAAACTGTTTTTT; CDR3 protein: CASSLRGGHGEKLFF
clone size: NA; V gene: TRBV30; J gene: TRBJ1-5; D gene: TRBD1; CDR3 DNA: TGTGCCTGGAGTGCCAGGGACAGGGACGACCAGCCCCAGCATTTT; CDR3 protein: CAWSARDRDDQPQHF
clone size: NA; V gene: TRBV5-1; J gene: TRBJ1-3; D gene: NA; CDR3 DNA: TGCGCCAGCCGGGACTCTGGAAACACCATATATTTT; CDR3 protein: CASRDSGNTIYF
clone size: NA; V gene: TRBV28; J gene: TRBJ2-7; D gene: TRBD1; CDR3 DNA: TGTGCCAGCCCTCCTCCGGGACAGAGGTCCTACGAGCAGTACTTC; CDR3 protein: CASPPPGQRSYEQYF
clone size: once; V gene: TRBV7-2; J gene: TRBJ1-1; D gene: TRBD1; CDR3 DNA: TGTGCCAGCAGCCCGGACAGGGTTAACACTGAAGCTTTCTTT; CDR3 protein: CASSPDRVNTEAFF
clone size: NA; V gene: TRBV5-1; J gene: TRBJ1-1; D gene: TRBD1; CDR3 DNA: TGCGCCAGCAGCTTGACGGGACAGTCCCTTAACACTGAAGCTTTCTTT; CDR3 protein: CASSLTGQSLNTEAFF
clone size: NA; V gene: TRBV4-1; J gene: TRBJ2-5; D gene: NA; CDR3 DNA: TGCGCCAGCAGCCAACCGACTGGCCTCCAAGAGACCCAGTACTTC; CDR3 protein: CASSQPTGLQETQYF
clone size: few; V gene: TRBV10-3; J gene: TRBJ1-2; D gene: NA; CDR3 DNA: TGTGCCATCAGTACATTATCAACTAATGGCTACACCTTC; CDR3 protein: CAISTLSTNGYTF
clone size: NA; V gene: TRBV19; J gene: TRBJ1-1; D gene: NA; CDR3 DNA: TGTGCCAGTAGTATCACAGGGAACCCAAACACTGAAGCTTTCTTT; CDR3 protein: CASSITGNPNTEAFF
clone size: NA; V gene: TRBV19; J gene: TRBJ1-1; D gene: TRBD1; CDR3 DNA: TGTGCCAGTAGTACCGAACAGGGGGCGAGTTCTGAAGCTTTCTTT; CDR3 protein: CASSTEQGASSEAFF
clone size: NA; V gene: TRBV4-2; J gene: TRBJ2-3; D gene: NA; CDR3 DNA: TGTGCCAGCAGCCAAGATTTGCGAGCGGAGAGCACAGATACGCAGTATTTT; CDR3 protein: CASSQDLRAESTDTQYF
clone size: few; V gene: TRBV13; J gene: TRBJ1-2; D gene: TRBD1; CDR3 DNA: TGTGCCAGCAGCTTAGTGGGACAGGGGGGTCATGGCTACACCTTC; CDR3 protein: CASSLVGQGGHGYTF
clone size: few; V gene: TRBV7-6; J gene: TRBJ1-6; D gene: TRBD1; CDR3 DNA: TGTGCCAGCAGCCTCGGGACAGGGGCGTATAATTCACCCCTCCACTTT; CDR3 protein: CASSLGTGAYNSPLHF
clone size: NA; V gene: TRBV6-2/TRBV6-3; J gene: TRBJ1-2; D gene: NA; CDR3 DNA: TGTGCCAGCAGCCCTCACGGGTCGAAATTTTTTACCTTC; CDR3 protein: CASSPHGSKFFTF
clone size: NA; V gene: TRBV19; J gene: TRBJ1-4; D gene: NA; CDR3 DNA: TGTGCCAGTAGTTATATAGGCCTCGTCCCGGGTGAAAAACTGTTTTTT; CDR3 protein: CASSYIGLVPGEKLFF
clone size: NA; V gene: TRBV5-6; J gene: TRBJ1-1; D gene: NA; CDR3 DNA: TGTGCCAGCAGCTTCCAGGGATGGAACACTGAAGCTTTCTTT; CDR3 protein: CASSFQGWNTEAFF
clone size: NA; V gene: TRBV5-1; J gene: TRBJ1-6; D gene: TRBD1; CDR3 DNA: TGCGCCAGCAGCCCCGGGACAGGGGATTTGAATTCACCCCTCCACTTT; CDR3 protein: CASSPGTGDLNSPLHF
clone size: NA; V gene: TRBV5-1; J gene: TRBJ2-2; D gene: TRBD2; CDR3 DNA: TGCGCCAGCAGCTTGGCGTCTAGCGGGGTACCCGGGGAGCTGTTTTTT; CDR3 protein: CASSLASSGVPGELFF
clone size: NA; V gene: TRBV2; J gene: TRBJ1-6; D gene: NA; CDR3 DNA: TGTGCCAGCAGTGACCAGGGAAATGATCTCCACTTT; CDR3 protein: CASSDQGNDLHF
clone size: NA; V gene: TRBV6-5; J gene: TRBJ1-3; D gene: NA; CDR3 DNA: TGTGCCAGCGGGCAGAGCTCTGGAAACACCATATATTTT; CDR3 protein: CASGQSSGNTIYF
clone size: NA; V gene: TRBV19; J gene: TRBJ1-1; D gene: NA; CDR3 DNA: TGTGCCAGTAGTAGGGAGGGCAACACTGAAGCTTTCTTT; CDR3 protein: CASSREGNTEAFF
clone size: NA; V gene: TRBV2; J gene: TRBJ1-1; D gene: NA; CDR3 DNA: TGTGCCAGCAGTGTTGGACAGAGCCACACTGAAGCTTTCTTT; CDR3 protein: CASSVGQSHTEAFF
clone size: NA; V gene: TRBV28; J gene: TRBJ1-1; D gene: NA; CDR3 DNA: TGTGCCAGCAGACTGACAGCCTCCAGGAACACTGAAGCTTTCTTT; CDR3 protein: CASRLTASRNTEAFF
clone size: NA; V gene: TRBV7-9; J gene: TRBJ1-1; D gene: TRBD1; CDR3 DNA: TGTGCCAGCAGCACTGGAAGGACAGGAGGAGTCCCTGAAGCTTTCTTT; CDR3 protein: CASSTGRTGGVPEAFF
clone size: NA; V gene: TRBV24-1; J gene: TRBJ2-3; D gene: TRBD2; CDR3 DNA: TGTGCCACCAGTGACTCTAGCGGGGGGGCCACAGATACGCAGTATTTT; CDR3 protein: CATSDSSGGATDTQYF
clone size: NA; V gene: TRBV30; J gene: TRBJ2-1; D gene: NA; CDR3 DNA: TGTGCCTGGAGTAAAGGACAGTCATACAATGAGCAGTTCTTC; CDR3 protein: CAWSKGQSYNEQFF
clone size: NA; V gene: TRBV18; J gene: TRBJ1-1; D gene: NA; CDR3 DNA: TGTGCCAGCTCGATCGCGGGGGACACTGAAGCTTTCTTT; CDR3 protein: CASSIAGDTEAFF
clone size: NA; V gene: TRBV6-5; J gene: TRBJ1-1; D gene: TRBD1; CDR3 DNA: TGTGCCAGCAGCCTGACAGGGATTGAAGCTTTCTTT; CDR3 protein: CASSLTGIEAFF
clone size: once; V gene: TRBV6-5; J gene: TRBJ1-4; D gene: TRBD1; CDR3 DNA: TGTGCCAGCAGTACCGGGACAGGGAGTGAAAAACTGTTTTTT; CDR3 protein: CASSTGTGSEKLFF
clone size: NA; V gene: TRBV11-2; J gene: TRBJ2-5; D gene: NA; CDR3 DNA: TGTGCCAGCAGCTTTAGCGGAAAAGAGACCCAGTACTTC; CDR3 protein: CASSFSGKETQYF
clone size: NA; V gene: TRBV18; J gene: TRBJ2-3; D gene: NA; CDR3 DNA: TGTGCCAGCTCACCTAAGGCAGGGAAAGGGGCAGATACGCAGTATTTT; CDR3 protein: CASSPKAGKGADTQYF
clone size: NA; V gene: TRBV5-4; J gene: TRBJ2-7; D gene: NA; CDR3 DNA: TGTGCCAGCAGCTTGGCCCCCGGTCGGGAGCAGTACTTC; CDR3 protein: CASSLAPGREQYF
clone size: NA; V gene: TRBV15; J gene: TRBJ1-2; D gene: TRBD1; CDR3 DNA: TGTGCCACCAGCAGAGCCGGGACAGGGAGTGCTAACTATGGCTACACCTTC; CDR3 protein: CATSRAGTGSANYGYTF
clone size: NA; V gene: TRBV18; J gene: TRBJ2-7; D gene: TRBD1; CDR3 DNA: TGTGCCAGCTCACTAGGGACAGGGGACCCCGAGCAGTACTTC; CDR3 protein: CASSLGTGDPEQYF
clone size: NA; V gene: TRBV10-3; J gene: TRBJ1-6; D gene: TRBD1; CDR3 DNA: TGTGCCATCAGTGAGTCAGGGGGCGGTTCACCCCTCCACTTT; CDR3 protein: CAISESGGGSPLHF
clone size: NA; V gene: TRBV18; J gene: TRBJ2-1; D gene: NA; CDR3 DNA: TGTGCCAGCTCACCAACCGCTAAGGCGGATGAGCAGTTCTTC; CDR3 protein: CASSPTAKADEQFF
clone size: NA; V gene: TRBV19; J gene: TRBJ2-3; D gene: TRBD2; CDR3 DNA: TGTGCCAGTAGTATAAAGAGCGGGGGGACTGTGGATACGCAGTATTTT; CDR3 protein: CASSIKSGGTVDTQYF
clone size: NA; V gene: TRBV9; J gene: TRBJ1-1; D gene: TRBD1; CDR3 DNA: TGTGCCAGTACCCGAGGATCTGGGCGAGGACAGGCCAACACTGAAGCTTTCTTT; CDR3 protein: CASTRGSGRGQANTEAFF